This T cell receptor beta chain emerged from a study of CD8 T cells in ankylosing spondylitis. This clonotype was counted many times. MiXCR was run by TCRdb on the 5' RACE reads, yielding one entry per CDR3 protein. In the table there are about 240,000 distinct CDR3 sequences, approximately 24% of which are singletons. Trimming took 2 bases from V and 7 from J, leaving 8 bases between them. The CDR3 length is 12 residues. Germline V gene lookup returns CDR1 MNHEY and CDR2 SVGAGI. Material: blood, either unsorted or a sorted T cell fraction (not recorded which). The receptor was derived from a male donor with ankylosing spondylitis or in good health (not recorded which). The chain carries TRBV6-5 and TRBJ1-1; D ambiguous. CDR3 nucleotides: TGTGCCAGCAGTTACGAGAGAGGTGAAGCTTTCTTT. Amino acid sequence: CASSYERGEAFF.